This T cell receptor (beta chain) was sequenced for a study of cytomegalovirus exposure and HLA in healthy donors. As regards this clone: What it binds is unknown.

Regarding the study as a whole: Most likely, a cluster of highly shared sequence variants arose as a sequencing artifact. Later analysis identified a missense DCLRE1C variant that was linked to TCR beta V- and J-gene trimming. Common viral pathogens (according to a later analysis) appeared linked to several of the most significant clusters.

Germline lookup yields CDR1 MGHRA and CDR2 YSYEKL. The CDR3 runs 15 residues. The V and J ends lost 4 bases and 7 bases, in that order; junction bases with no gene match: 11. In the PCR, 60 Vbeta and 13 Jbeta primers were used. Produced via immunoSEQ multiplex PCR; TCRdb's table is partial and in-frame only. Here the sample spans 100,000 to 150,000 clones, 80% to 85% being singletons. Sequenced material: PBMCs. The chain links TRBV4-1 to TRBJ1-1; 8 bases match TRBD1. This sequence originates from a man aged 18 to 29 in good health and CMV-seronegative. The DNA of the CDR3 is TGCGCCAGCAGCCGGACAGGACAGGGTTTGAGTGAAGCTTTCTTT. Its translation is CASSRTGQGLSEAFF.